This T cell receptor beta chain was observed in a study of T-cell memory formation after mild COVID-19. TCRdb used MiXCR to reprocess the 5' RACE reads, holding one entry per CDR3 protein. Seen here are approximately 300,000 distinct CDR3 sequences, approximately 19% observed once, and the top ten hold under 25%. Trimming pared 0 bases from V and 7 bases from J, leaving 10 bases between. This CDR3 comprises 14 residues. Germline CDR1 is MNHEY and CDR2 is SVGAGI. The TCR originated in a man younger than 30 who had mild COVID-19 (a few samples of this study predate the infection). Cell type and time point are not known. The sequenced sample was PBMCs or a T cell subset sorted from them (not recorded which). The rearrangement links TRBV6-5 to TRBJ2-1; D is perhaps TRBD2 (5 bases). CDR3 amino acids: CASSYSGGWNEQFF. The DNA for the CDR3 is TGTGCCAGCAGTTACTCGGGCGGGTGGAATGAGCAGTTCTTC.